These 10 T cell receptor beta chains originate from one sample sequenced in a study of T cell responses to AZD1222 COVID-19 vaccine. Libraries were prepared by immunoSEQ multiplex PCR; TCRdb keeps only in-frame clonotypes and omits some of them. The table shows 60,000 to 85,000 clones, with roughly 84% occurring only once. The material sequenced was peripheral blood, taken 28 days after the second AZD1222 dose. These receptors were obtained from an adult who received the AZD1222 COVID-19 vaccine.

The chain uses TRBV10-2 and TRBJ1-5; D uncertain. V shed 2 bases and J shed 1 base, with 6 bases lying between them. Germline V CDR1 and CDR2: WSHSY, SAAADI. CDR3 length equals 14 residues. The CDR3 is CASSEGSSNQPQHF. CDR3 nucleotide sequence: TGCGCCAGCAGTGAGGGATCAAGCAATCAGCCCCAGCATTTT.

Written as DNA, the CDR3 is TGTGCCAGCAGCTTTGATACAGGGGTGGGGAATCAGCCCCAGCATTTT. As protein: CASSFDTGVGNQPQHF. The chain is built from TRBV5-8 and TRBJ1-5; 7 bases align to TRBD1. Germline V gives CDR1 SGHTS, CDR2 YDEGEE. The CDR3 contains 16 residues. Trimming at V came to 2 bases and at J to 4 bases, leaving 9 bases not matched to a gene.

This clone was counted a single time. The J gene is TRBJ1-1, the V gene TRBV11-1, with D unclear. Trimming took off 2 bases at V and 4 bases at J, with 8 bases between the two ends. CDR3 length: 13 residues. Germline V gene sequence: CDR1 SGHAT, CDR2 FQDESV (reference sequence). The DNA of the CDR3 is TGTGCCAGCAGCTTAATGTCGGGCACTGAAGCTTTCTTT. Residues: CASSLMSGTEAFF.

The chain carries TRBV6-5 and TRBJ1-5; D not certain. The germline gives CDR1 MNHEY, CDR2 SVGAGI. V was shortened by 6 bases and J by 0 bases, with 12 bases between the two germline ends. The CDR3 is made up of 15 amino acids. CDR3 bases: TGTGCCAGCAGCTTCGGACCCAATAGCAATCAGCCCCAGCATTTT. Residues: CASSFGPNSNQPQHF.

This chain links TRBV6-5 with TRBJ1-5; a possible D gene is TRBD1 (5 bases). Trimming pared 4 bases from V and 10 bases from J, leaving 17 bases between. The CDR3 loop spans 14 amino acids. Germline V CDR1 and CDR2: MNHEY, SVGAGI. This CDR3 reads CASSSWGFICPQHF. CDR3 nucleotide sequence: TGTGCCAGCAGTTCTTGGGGGTTTATTTGTCCCCAGCATTTT.

The rearrangement joins TRBV20-1 to TRBJ1-5, with D unresolved. The CDR3 loop spans 13 amino acids. CDR1 and CDR2 (germline): DFQATT, SNEGSKA (reference sequence). With 3 bases removed from V and 4 bases from J, the gap between germline ends came to 10 bases. CDR3 DNA: TGCAGTGCTAGTGGGCGGTCGAATCAGCCCCAGCATTTT. Residues: CSASGRSNQPQHF.

The genes are TRBV6-5 and TRBJ1-5, with 8 bases that match TRBD1. The CDR3 is 15 amino acids. V dropped 2 bases and J dropped 5; count of bases not matched to a gene: 5. In germline, CDR1 is MNHEY, CDR2 SVGAGI. CDR3 amino acids: CASSYRTGIDQPQHF. CDR3 DNA sequence: TGTGCCAGCAGTTACCGGACAGGGATCGATCAGCCCCAGCATTTT.

In this sample, this clone turned up once. The chain is built from TRBV5-1 and TRBJ2-3; TRBD2 matches at 8 bases. This CDR3 has 16 residues. J lost 6 bases, V lost 4 bases, and 13 bases had no gene match. Germline-derived CDR1 and CDR2 are SGHRS and YFSETQ. CDR3 protein: CASSTDRGGFRDTQYF. The CDR3 nucleotides read TGCGCCAGCAGCACGGACCGGGGGGGTTTTAGGGATACGCAGTATTTT.

The chain employs TRBV10-3 and TRBJ2-7, with 8 bases lining up with TRBD1. V lost 5 bases, J lost 4 bases, and 7 bases stayed unmatched. The CDR3 extends over 14 amino acids. CDR1 and CDR2 from the germline V gene are ENHRY and SYGVKD. The CDR3 coding sequence is TGTGCCATCAGTAGTACCGGGACAGGATACGAGCAGTACTTC. This translates into CAISSTGTGYEQYF.

The V gene is TRBV7-9, the J gene TRBJ1-2, with D unresolved. Germline CDR1 SEHNR, CDR2 FQNEAQ (reference sequence). The V and J ends lost 3 bases and 8 bases respectively, with 10 bases between them. The CDR3 spans 12 residues. CDR3: CASSLGRLGYTF. In nucleotides, the CDR3 is TGTGCCAGCAGCTTGGGCAGGTTAGGCTACACCTTC.